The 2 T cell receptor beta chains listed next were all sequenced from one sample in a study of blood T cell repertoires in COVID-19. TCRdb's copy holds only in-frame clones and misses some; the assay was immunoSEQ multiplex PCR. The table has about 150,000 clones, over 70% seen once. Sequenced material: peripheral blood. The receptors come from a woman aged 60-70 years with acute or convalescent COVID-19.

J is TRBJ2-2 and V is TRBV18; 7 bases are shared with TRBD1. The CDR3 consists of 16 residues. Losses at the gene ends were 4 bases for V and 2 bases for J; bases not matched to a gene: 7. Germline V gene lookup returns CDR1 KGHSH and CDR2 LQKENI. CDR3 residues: CASSLMTGRNTGELFF. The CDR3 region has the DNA TGTGCCAGCTCACTAATGACAGGGAGAAACACCGGGGAGCTGTTTTTT. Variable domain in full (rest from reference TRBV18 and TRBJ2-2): NAGVMQNPRHLVRRRGQEARLRCSPMKGHSHVYWYRQLPEEGLKFMVYLQKENIIDESGMPKERFSAEFPKEGPSILRIQQVVRGDSAAYFCASSLMTGRNTGELFFGEGSRLTVL.

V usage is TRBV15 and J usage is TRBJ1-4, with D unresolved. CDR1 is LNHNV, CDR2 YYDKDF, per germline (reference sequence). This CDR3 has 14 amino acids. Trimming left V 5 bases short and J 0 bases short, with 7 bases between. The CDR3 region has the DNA TGTGCCACCAGCCCGCCGGCAACTAATGAAAAACTGTTTTTT. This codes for CATSPPATNEKLFF. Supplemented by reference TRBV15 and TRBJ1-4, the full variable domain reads DAMVIQNPRYQVTQFGKPVTLSCSQTLNHNVMYWYQQKSSQAPKLLFHYYDKDFNNEADTPDNFQSRRPNTSFCFLDIRSPGLGDTAMYLCATSPPATNEKLFFGSGTQLSVL.